The 21 T cell receptor beta chains given below trace back to one sample, sequenced in a study of cytomegalovirus exposure and HLA in healthy donors. In the PCR, 60 Vbeta and 13 Jbeta primers were used. Sequencing was performed with immunoSEQ multiplex PCR; in TCRdb, only in-frame clones are kept and a portion is missing. Of 150,000 to 200,000 clones in the sample, roughly 83% were seen once. Sequenced material: PBMCs. Receptors originate from a woman in her fifties or sixties in good health and CMV-seronegative.

This rearrangement joins TRBV6-5 to TRBJ2-1, with 10 bases identical to TRBD2. V was pared by 6 bases and J by 2 bases, with 4 bases of the junction left unmatched. The germline V gene has CDR1 MNHEY and CDR2 SVGAGI. The CDR3 has 15 residues. The CDR3 DNA follows: TGTGCCAGCAGGCGGACTAGCGGTGCCTACAATGAGCAGTTCTTC. Its protein product is CASRRTSGAYNEQFF.

The rearrangement links TRBV7-9 to TRBJ1-2, with a tentative D call TRBD1 (6 bases). Deletions cut 2 bases from V and 8 bases from J, with 15 bases between. The CDR3 is 14 amino acids. CDR1 and CDR2 from the germline V gene are SEHNR and FQNEAQ (reference sequence). The CDR3 spells CASSLMGAWGGYTF. The CDR3 DNA is TGTGCCAGCAGCTTAATGGGGGCGTGGGGAGGCTACACCTTC.

The chain's CDR3 is CASSSNRVGYTF. CDR3 coding DNA: TGTGCCAGCAGCTCCAACAGGGTTGGCTACACCTTC. This chain joins TRBV7-2 and TRBJ1-2; tentatively, D is TRBD1 (6 bases). This CDR3 is built from 12 residues. V was shortened by 4 bases and J by 7 bases, with 10 bases between the two germline ends. Germline V gives CDR1 SGHTA, CDR2 FQGNSA.

J is TRBJ2-5 and V is TRBV2, with D perhaps TRBD2 (6 bases). The V end was cut by 5 bases, the J end by 4 bases, with 11 bases between. Germline assignment: CDR1 SNHLY and CDR2 FYNNEI. The CDR3 is 13 amino acids. The CDR3 DNA sequence: TGTGCCAGCAGTACGGGACTGGGAGAGACCCAGTACTTC. Residues: CASSTGLGETQYF.

This clone was seen only once. V and J are TRBV30 and TRBJ1-2; tentatively, D is TRBD1 (5 bases). Germline-derived CDR1 and CDR2 are GTSNPN and SVGIG (reference sequence). Trimming took 5 bases from V and 2 from J, leaving 18 bases between them. The CDR3 loop spans 15 amino acids. The CDR3 here is CAWDLRAGWNYGYTF. The CDR3 nucleotides are TGTGCCTGGGACCTACGGGCAGGGTGGAACTATGGCTACACCTTC.

Here the CDR3 DNA reads TGTGCCTGGCTTGATGGGGGGGACTATGGCTACACCTTC. Protein sequence: CAWLDGGDYGYTF. The V call is TRBV30, the J call TRBJ1-2, with TRBD1 as a possible D gene (5 bases). The length of the CDR3 is 13 residues. Trimming cost V 5 bases and J 3 bases, with 13 bases left between them. Germline loops: CDR1 GTSNPN, CDR2 SVGIG (reference sequence).

This clone was observed once. The chain employs TRBV7-2 and TRBJ2-7; maybe TRBD1 (6 bases). The CDR3 consists of 15 residues. V lost 1 base and J 2 bases, leaving 12 bases between the germline ends. Germline-derived CDR1 and CDR2 are SGHTA and FQGNSA. CDR3 protein: CASSLVQGQPYEQYF. In nucleotides, the CDR3 is TGTGCCAGCAGCTTAGTACAGGGCCAACCCTACGAGCAGTACTTC. Complete variable domain (other parts from reference TRBV7-2 and TRBJ2-7): GAGVSQSPSNKVTEKGKDVELRCDPISGHTALYWYRQSLGQGLEFLIYFQGNSAPDKSGLPSDRFSAERTGGSVSTLTIQRTQQEDSAVYLCASSLVQGQPYEQYFGPGTRLTVT.

The chain combines TRBV7-9 with TRBJ1-4, with a possible D match to TRBD1 (6 bases). The CDR3 is 13 amino acids. The V gene lost 4 bases and the J gene lost 8 bases, with 11 bases spanning the gap. Germline lookup yields CDR1 SEHNR and CDR2 FQNEAQ (reference sequence). CDR3 region: CASSSGQKEKLFF. The CDR3 DNA is TGTGCCAGCAGCTCCGGACAGAAGGAAAAACTGTTTTTT. Together with reference TRBV7-9 and TRBJ1-4, the CDR3 gives the full variable domain: DTGVSQNPRHKITKRGQNVTFRCDPISEHNRLYWYRQTLGQGPEFLTYFQNEAQLEKSRLLSDRFSAERPKGSFSTLEIQRTEQGDSAMYLCASSSGQKEKLFFGSGTQLSVL.

The rearrangement uses TRBV5-1 and TRBJ1-2; D perhaps matches TRBD1 (5 bases). V dropped 0 bases and J dropped 6 bases, with 15 bases sitting between them. The CDR3 contains 15 residues. Germline CDR1 is SGHRS and CDR2 is YFSETQ. Here the CDR3 reads CASSLAGRGKDGYTF. CDR3 bases: TGCGCCAGCAGCTTGGCCGGCCGGGGGAAGGATGGCTACACCTTC.

The chain has TRBV10-1 and TRBJ1-1; D unresolved. The germline V gene encodes CDR1 WNHNN and CDR2 SYGVQD (reference sequence). The CDR3 totals 13 residues. Trimming left V 6 bases short and J 1 base short, with 9 bases between. This CDR3 reads CASSGLPNTEAFF. The CDR3 DNA reads TGCGCCAGCAGCGGACTGCCGAACACTGAAGCTTTCTTT.

The J gene is TRBJ1-1, the V gene TRBV5-1; 8 nucleotides match TRBD1. J was trimmed by 1 base and V by 4 bases; bases with no gene match: 6. This CDR3 contains 15 residues. Per germline, CDR1 SGHRS and CDR2 YFSETQ. Written as DNA, the CDR3 is TGCGCCAGCAGCGAGCGGACAGGGAGGAACACTGAAGCTTTCTTT. This sequence encodes CASSERTGRNTEAFF.

V is TRBV4-1 and J is TRBJ1-4, with a possible D match to TRBD1 (6 bases). The germline V gene encodes CDR1 MGHRA and CDR2 YSYEKL. The germline V and J ends were trimmed by 6 bases and 5 bases, with 7 bases remaining between them. The CDR3 sequence is 12 residues long. The CDR3 is CASSTGNEKLFF. Here the CDR3 DNA reads TGCGCCAGCAGTACAGGGAATGAAAAACTGTTTTTT.

This sequence joins TRBV6-5 and TRBJ1-1; 10 nucleotides agree with TRBD1. In germline, CDR1 is MNHEY, CDR2 SVGAGI. This CDR3 spans 15 amino acids. With V trimmed by 2 bases and J by 9 bases, 9 bases remained unmatched. CDR3 sequence: CASSYQSDRGRQAFF. The DNA of the CDR3 is TGTGCCAGCAGTTACCAGAGCGACAGGGGGCGTCAAGCTTTCTTT.

The chain carries TRBV10-2 and TRBJ1-6; D remains unclear. The V end lost 9 bases, the J end lost 0 bases, and 21 bases lay between the germline ends. CDR1 is WSHSY and CDR2 is SAAADI in the germline V gene. The CDR3 runs 18 residues. CDR3 residues: CASTQEGTLSSYNSPLHF. The CDR3, as DNA: TGCGCCAGTACCCAAGAGGGAACTCTAAGCTCCTATAATTCACCCCTCCACTTT.

The rearrangement uses TRBV6-5 and TRBJ1-2, with 9 nucleotides matching TRBD1. The CDR3 is 15 amino acids. The germline V gene encodes CDR1 MNHEY and CDR2 SVGAGI. Trimming removed 4 bases from V and 4 bases from J; junction bases left unmatched: 7. In DNA, the CDR3 is TGTGCCAGCAGTTTACAGGGGGCGACTTCCTATGGCTACACCTTC. Translating gives CASSLQGATSYGYTF.

The chain carries TRBV11-2 and TRBJ1-3; 8 nucleotides agree with TRBD1. The CDR3 loop spans 15 amino acids. Trimming at V came to 5 bases and at J to 0 bases, leaving 3 bases not matched to a gene. Germline lookup yields CDR1 SGHAT and CDR2 FQNNGV. The DNA for the CDR3 is TGTGCCAGCAGCGCCACAGGGGGCTCTGGAAACACCATATATTTT. Translating gives CASSATGGSGNTIYF.

This clone appeared a single time. V and J are TRBV19 and TRBJ2-5; D ambiguous. Trimming stripped 4 bases from V and 2 bases from J, with 8 bases between. This CDR3 is 13 amino acids long. CDR1 is LNHDA, CDR2 SQIVND, per germline (reference sequence). The CDR3 protein is CASSSQAQETQYF. CDR3 bases: TGTGCCAGTAGTAGTCAAGCACAAGAGACCCAGTACTTC. The full variable domain, with the rest looked up from reference TRBV19 and TRBJ2-5, is DGGITQSPKYLFRKEGQNVTLSCEQNLNHDAMYWYRQDPGQGLRLIYYSQIVNDFQKGDIAEGYSVSREKKESFPLTVTSAQKNPTAFYLCASSSQAQETQYFGPGTRLLVL.

The chain couples TRBV2 to TRBJ2-7; TRBD1 matches at 10 bases. The CDR3 consists of 13 residues. The trim removed 8 bases at V and 3 bases at J, leaving 4 bases unmatched. Germline CDR1 SNHLY, CDR2 FYNNEI. The CDR3 protein is CASGTGAIYEQYF. In nucleotides, the CDR3 is TGTGCCAGCGGGACAGGGGCAATCTACGAGCAGTACTTC.

The V gene is TRBV5-1, the J gene TRBJ2-1; D gene ambiguous. Germline-derived CDR1 and CDR2 are SGHRS and YFSETQ. The V end was cut by 0 bases, the J end by 6 bases, with 10 bases between. This CDR3 comprises 14 residues. Here the CDR3 reads CASSLVVSPNEQFF. Written as DNA, the CDR3 is TGCGCCAGCAGCTTGGTTGTCTCCCCCAATGAGCAGTTCTTC.

The V call is TRBV19, the J call TRBJ1-4, with D perhaps TRBD1 (5 bases). CDR1 LNHDA and CDR2 SQIVND come from the germline V gene (reference sequence). Trimming stripped 2 bases from V and 7 bases from J, with 11 bases between. This CDR3 contains 14 residues. Here the CDR3 DNA reads TGTGCCAGTAGTATAACGGGGGTAGCTGAAAAACTGTTTTTT. It translates to CASSITGVAEKLFF.

This sequence joins TRBV5-1 and TRBJ2-7, with a tentative D call TRBD2 (5 bases). Germline V gene data show CDR1 as SGHRS and CDR2 as YFSETQ. The germline V and J ends were trimmed by 6 bases and 4 bases, with 17 bases remaining between them. The CDR3 consists of 14 residues. The CDR3 sequence: CASKTGSASYEQYF. The CDR3 coding sequence is TGCGCCAGCAAAACCGGTAGCGCTTCGTACGAGCAGTACTTC.